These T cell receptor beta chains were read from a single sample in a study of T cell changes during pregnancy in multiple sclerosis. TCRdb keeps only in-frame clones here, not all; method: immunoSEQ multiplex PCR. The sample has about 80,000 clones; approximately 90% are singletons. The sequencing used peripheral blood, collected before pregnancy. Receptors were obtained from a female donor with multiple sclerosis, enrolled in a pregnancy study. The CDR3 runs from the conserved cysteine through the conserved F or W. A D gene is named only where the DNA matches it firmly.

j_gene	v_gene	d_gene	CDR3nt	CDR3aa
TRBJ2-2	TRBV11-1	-	TGTGCCAGCAGCCCCCCCAGGCGGGGTAAAGTCGGAACCGGGGAGCTGTTTTTT	CASSPPRRGKVGTGELFF
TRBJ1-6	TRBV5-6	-	TGTGCCAGCAGCTTGTTTCCGTCCTCCTATAATTCACCCCTCCACTTT	CASSLFPSSYNSPLHF
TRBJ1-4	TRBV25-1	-	TGTGCCAGCAGTGAATTCTTCCGTGGACAGACAACGAGGGAAAAACTGTTTTTT	CASSEFFRGQTTREKLFF
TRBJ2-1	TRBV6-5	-	TGTGCCAGCAGTAACCGACAGATTATCAATGAGCAGTTCTTC	CASSNRQIINEQFF
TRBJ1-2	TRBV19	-	TGTGCCAGTAGTCTTACAGCAGACTATGGCTACACCTTC	CASSLTADYGYTF
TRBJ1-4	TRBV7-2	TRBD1	TGTGCCAGCAGCTTAGGGGCATCCGGGACAGATAATGAAAAACTGTTTTTT	CASSLGASGTDNEKLFF
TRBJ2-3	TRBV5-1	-	TGCGCCAGCAGAGAACTAGTAGCGGATACGCAGTATTTT	CASRELVADTQYF
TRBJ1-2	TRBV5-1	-	TGCGCCAGCAGCTTGGTCCAGGTCAACTATGGCTACACCTTC	CASSLVQVNYGYTF
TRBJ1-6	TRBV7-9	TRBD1	TGTGCCAGCAGTGATAGGGGCACAGGGGCCGGGATGGGCAATTCACCCCTCCACTTT	CASSDRGTGAGMGNSPLHF
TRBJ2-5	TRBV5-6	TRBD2	TGTGCCAGCAGCGGCATAGCGGGGGACCAAGAGACCCAGTACTTC	CASSGIAGDQETQYF